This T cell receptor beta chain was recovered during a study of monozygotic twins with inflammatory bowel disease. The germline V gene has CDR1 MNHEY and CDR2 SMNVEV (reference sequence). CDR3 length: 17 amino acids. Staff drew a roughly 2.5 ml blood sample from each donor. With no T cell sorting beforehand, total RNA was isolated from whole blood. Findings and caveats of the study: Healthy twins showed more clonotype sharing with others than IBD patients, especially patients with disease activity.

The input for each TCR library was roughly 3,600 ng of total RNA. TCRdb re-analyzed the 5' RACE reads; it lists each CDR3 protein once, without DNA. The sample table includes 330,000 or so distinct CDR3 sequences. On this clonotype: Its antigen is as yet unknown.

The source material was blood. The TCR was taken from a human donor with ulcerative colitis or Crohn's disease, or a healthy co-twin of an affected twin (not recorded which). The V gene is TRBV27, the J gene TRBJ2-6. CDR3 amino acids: CASSKEPKYSGANVLTF. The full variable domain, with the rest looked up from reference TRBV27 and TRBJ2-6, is EAQVTQNPRYLITVTGKKLTVTCSQNMNHEYMSWYRQDPGLGLRQIYYSMNVEVTDKGDVPEGYKVSRKEKRNFPLILESPSPNQTSLYFCASSKEPKYSGANVLTFGAGSRLTVL.